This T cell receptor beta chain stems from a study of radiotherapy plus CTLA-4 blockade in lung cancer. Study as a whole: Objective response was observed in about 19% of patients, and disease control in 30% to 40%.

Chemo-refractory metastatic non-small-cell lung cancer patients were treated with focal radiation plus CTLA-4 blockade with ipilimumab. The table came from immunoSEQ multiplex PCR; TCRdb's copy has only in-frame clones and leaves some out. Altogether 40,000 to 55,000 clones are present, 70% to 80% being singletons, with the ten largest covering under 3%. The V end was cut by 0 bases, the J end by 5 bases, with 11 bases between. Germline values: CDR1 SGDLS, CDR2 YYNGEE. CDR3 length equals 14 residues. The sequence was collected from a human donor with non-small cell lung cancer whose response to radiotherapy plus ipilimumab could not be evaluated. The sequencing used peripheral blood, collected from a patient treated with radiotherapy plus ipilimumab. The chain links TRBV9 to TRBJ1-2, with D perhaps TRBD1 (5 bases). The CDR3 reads CASSVGGQRYGYTF. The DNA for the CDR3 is TGTGCCAGCAGCGTAGGTGGACAACGGTATGGCTACACCTTC.